Listed below are T cell receptor beta chains from one sample, sequenced in a study of blood T cells in healthy people across ages. One entry per CDR3 protein results from TCRdb running MiXCR on the 5' RACE reads. Here the sample spans fewer than 900,000 distinct CDR3 sequences, approximately 39% being singletons. Sequencing was performed on blood. Source of these receptors: a woman aged 55-69 years in good health. The CDR3 runs from the conserved cysteine through the conserved F or W. Each record gives: D gene, J gene, V gene, CDR3 length, clone size, CDR3 protein, CDR3 DNA. A D gene is named only where the DNA matches it firmly. Only some rows state a clone size, as once, few, many or a class for expanded clones.

d_gene: .; j_gene: TRBJ2-3; v_gene: TRBV12-3/TRBV12-4; len: 14; abundance: few; CDR3aa: CASTLRRTPDTQYF; CDR3nt: TGTGCCAGCACCCTTAGGCGGACCCCAGATACGCAGTATTTT
d_gene: TRBD1; j_gene: TRBJ2-5; v_gene: TRBV18; len: 16; abundance: few; CDR3aa: CASSPSWDRGVETQYF; CDR3nt: TGTGCCAGCTCACCCTCGTGGGACAGGGGGGTTGAGACCCAGTACTTC
d_gene: .; j_gene: TRBJ1-5; v_gene: TRBV6-6; len: 13; abundance: once; CDR3aa: CATRGRGNQPQHF; CDR3nt: TGTGCCACCCGTGGCAGGGGCAATCAGCCCCAGCATTTT
d_gene: .; j_gene: TRBJ2-7; v_gene: TRBV20-1; len: 12; abundance: .; CDR3aa: CSAKKSGDEQYF; CDR3nt: TGCAGTGCAAAGAAGTCAGGGGACGAGCAGTACTTC
d_gene: .; j_gene: TRBJ2-7; v_gene: TRBV4-1; len: 13; abundance: .; CDR3aa: CARATLPTYEQYF; CDR3nt: TGCGCCAGGGCGACACTGCCGACCTACGAGCAGTACTTC
d_gene: .; j_gene: TRBJ1-1; v_gene: TRBV9; len: 16; abundance: .; CDR3aa: CAGSVDVGTTNTEAFF; CDR3nt: TGTGCCGGCAGCGTAGACGTGGGGACAACGAACACTGAAGCTTTCTTT
d_gene: TRBD2; j_gene: TRBJ2-3; v_gene: TRBV11-2; len: 17; abundance: once; CDR3aa: CASSPGVSGEGADTQYF; CDR3nt: TGTGCCAGCAGCCCAGGGGTTAGCGGGGAGGGTGCAGATACGCAGTATTTT
d_gene: .; j_gene: TRBJ1-2; v_gene: TRBV29-1; len: 15; abundance: few; CDR3aa: CSVEPGGALNYGYTF; CDR3nt: TGCAGCGTTGAACCTGGGGGGGCGCTAAACTATGGCTACACCTTC
d_gene: .; j_gene: TRBJ1-5; v_gene: TRBV7-8; len: 16; abundance: .; CDR3aa: CASSLASAQGRQPQHF; CDR3nt: TGTGCCAGCAGCTTAGCCTCGGCGCAGGGCAGACAGCCCCAGCATTTT
d_gene: .; j_gene: TRBJ2-1; v_gene: TRBV12-3/TRBV12-4; len: 14; abundance: many; CDR3aa: CASSPTSPYNEQFF; CDR3nt: TGTGCCAGCAGCCCGACTAGTCCCTACAATGAGCAGTTCTTC
d_gene: .; j_gene: TRBJ2-7; v_gene: TRBV28; len: 14; abundance: .; CDR3aa: CASSLSWVQYEQYF; CDR3nt: TGTGCCAGCAGTTTAAGCTGGGTACAGTACGAGCAGTACTTC
d_gene: TRBD1; j_gene: TRBJ1-2; v_gene: TRBV7-8; len: 14; abundance: .; CDR3aa: CASSSRGRSYGYTF; CDR3nt: TGTGCCAGCAGTTCAAGGGGGCGCAGCTATGGCTACACCTTC
d_gene: TRBD2; j_gene: TRBJ2-3; v_gene: TRBV14; len: 16; abundance: .; CDR3aa: CASSPGRLAETDTQYF; CDR3nt: TGTGCCAGCAGCCCCGGTAGGCTAGCGGAAACAGATACGCAGTATTTT
d_gene: .; j_gene: TRBJ2-1; v_gene: TRBV10-3; len: 15; abundance: few; CDR3aa: CAISESVGHYNEQFF; CDR3nt: TGTGCCATCAGTGAGTCGGTCGGACACTACAATGAGCAGTTCTTC
d_gene: .; j_gene: TRBJ2-1; v_gene: TRBV7-8; len: 15; abundance: few; CDR3aa: CASSLARGHYNEQFF; CDR3nt: TGTGCCAGCAGCTTAGCGAGGGGTCACTACAATGAGCAGTTCTTC
d_gene: TRBD1; j_gene: TRBJ1-4; v_gene: TRBV20-1; len: 15; abundance: .; CDR3aa: CSAPVPGQGYEKLFF; CDR3nt: TGCAGTGCCCCAGTTCCGGGACAGGGTTATGAAAAACTGTTTTTT
d_gene: .; j_gene: TRBJ2-2; v_gene: TRBV12-3/TRBV12-4; len: 15; abundance: .; CDR3aa: CASSLRDVSRGELFF; CDR3nt: TGTGCCAGCAGTCTCCGGGACGTATCTCGCGGGGAGCTGTTTTTT
d_gene: .; j_gene: TRBJ2-1; v_gene: TRBV6-4; len: 15; abundance: .; CDR3aa: CASSEWWGSYNEQFF; CDR3nt: TGTGCCAGCAGTGAGTGGTGGGGCTCCTACAATGAGCAGTTCTTC
d_gene: TRBD1; j_gene: TRBJ1-2; v_gene: TRBV20-1; len: 15; abundance: .; CDR3aa: CSATADDREFYGYTF; CDR3nt: TGCAGTGCTACCGCCGACGACAGGGAATTCTATGGCTACACCTTC
d_gene: .; j_gene: TRBJ2-1; v_gene: TRBV10-3; len: 14; abundance: .; CDR3aa: CAISGGGGDNEQFF; CDR3nt: TGTGCCATCAGTGGGGGCGGGGGCGACAATGAGCAGTTCTTC
d_gene: TRBD1; j_gene: TRBJ2-3; v_gene: TRBV6-2/TRBV6-3; len: 15; abundance: few; CDR3aa: CASSWGQGTGDTQYF; CDR3nt: TGTGCCAGCAGTTGGGGACAGGGGACGGGAGATACGCAGTATTTT
d_gene: .; j_gene: TRBJ2-6; v_gene: TRBV9; len: 16; abundance: .; CDR3aa: CASKRIIDSGANVLTF; CDR3nt: TGTGCCAGCAAGCGGATCATCGACTCTGGGGCCAACGTCCTGACTTTC
d_gene: .; j_gene: TRBJ1-5; v_gene: TRBV25-1; len: 13; abundance: few; CDR3aa: CASSEREGQPQHF; CDR3nt: TGTGCCAGCAGTGAACGTGAAGGGCAGCCCCAGCATTTT
d_gene: TRBD2; j_gene: TRBJ2-5; v_gene: TRBV7-3; len: 15; abundance: .; CDR3aa: CASSLKAGHQETQYF; CDR3nt: TGTGCCAGCAGCTTAAAAGCGGGGCACCAAGAGACCCAGTACTTC
d_gene: TRBD2; j_gene: TRBJ2-3; v_gene: TRBV3-1; len: 17; abundance: few; CDR3aa: CASSQQVSGGSTDTQYF; CDR3nt: TGTGCCAGCAGCCAACAGGTTAGCGGGGGTAGCACAGATACGCAGTATTTT
d_gene: TRBD1; j_gene: TRBJ1-2; v_gene: TRBV15; len: 14; abundance: few; CDR3aa: CATSSATGDRGYTF; CDR3nt: TGTGCCACCAGCAGCGCGACAGGGGATCGTGGCTACACCTTC
d_gene: .; j_gene: TRBJ2-7; v_gene: TRBV12-5; len: 13; abundance: .; CDR3aa: CASGLVLGYEQYF; CDR3nt: TGTGCTAGTGGTTTGGTACTTGGGTACGAGCAGTACTTC
d_gene: .; j_gene: TRBJ2-7; v_gene: TRBV29-1; len: 13; abundance: few; CDR3aa: CSVERAQTYEQYF; CDR3nt: TGCAGCGTTGAGCGGGCCCAAACTTACGAGCAGTACTTC
d_gene: TRBD2; j_gene: TRBJ2-5; v_gene: TRBV6-5; len: 15; abundance: .; CDR3aa: CASSYTSEPYNEQYF; CDR3nt: TGTGCCAGCAGTTACACTAGCGAACCGTACAATGAGCAGTACTTC
d_gene: TRBD2; j_gene: TRBJ2-7; v_gene: TRBV4-3; len: 16; abundance: .; CDR3aa: CASSQVLAGEGYEQYF; CDR3nt: TGCGCCAGCAGCCAAGTATTAGCGGGAGAAGGGTACGAGCAGTACTTC
d_gene: TRBD1; j_gene: TRBJ1-6; v_gene: TRBV6-1; len: 16; abundance: .; CDR3aa: CASSERGQLVKMTLHF; CDR3nt: TGTGCCAGCAGTGAAAGGGGACAGCTAGTTAAGATGACCCTCCACTTT
d_gene: TRBD2; j_gene: TRBJ2-7; v_gene: TRBV12-3/TRBV12-4; len: 14; abundance: .; CDR3aa: CASSKTSDQYEQYF; CDR3nt: TGTGCCAGCAGTAAGACTAGCGACCAGTACGAGCAGTACTTC
d_gene: .; j_gene: TRBJ2-3; v_gene: TRBV15; len: 12; abundance: .; CDR3aa: CATSKRSETQYF; CDR3nt: TGTGCCACCAGCAAGAGGTCCGAAACGCAGTATTTT
d_gene: .; j_gene: TRBJ2-3; v_gene: TRBV6-1; len: 12; abundance: .; CDR3aa: CVSSDSTDTQYF; CDR3nt: TGTGTCAGCTCGGACTCCACAGATACGCAGTATTTT
d_gene: .; j_gene: TRBJ1-5; v_gene: TRBV5-5; len: 15; abundance: .; CDR3aa: CASSLIGEDNQPQHF; CDR3nt: TGTGCCAGCAGCTTGATTGGCGAGGACAATCAGCCCCAGCATTTT
d_gene: .; j_gene: TRBJ2-1; v_gene: TRBV12-5; len: 14; abundance: .; CDR3aa: CASGLGVGDNEQFF; CDR3nt: TGTGCTAGTGGTTTGGGGGTGGGGGACAATGAGCAGTTCTTC